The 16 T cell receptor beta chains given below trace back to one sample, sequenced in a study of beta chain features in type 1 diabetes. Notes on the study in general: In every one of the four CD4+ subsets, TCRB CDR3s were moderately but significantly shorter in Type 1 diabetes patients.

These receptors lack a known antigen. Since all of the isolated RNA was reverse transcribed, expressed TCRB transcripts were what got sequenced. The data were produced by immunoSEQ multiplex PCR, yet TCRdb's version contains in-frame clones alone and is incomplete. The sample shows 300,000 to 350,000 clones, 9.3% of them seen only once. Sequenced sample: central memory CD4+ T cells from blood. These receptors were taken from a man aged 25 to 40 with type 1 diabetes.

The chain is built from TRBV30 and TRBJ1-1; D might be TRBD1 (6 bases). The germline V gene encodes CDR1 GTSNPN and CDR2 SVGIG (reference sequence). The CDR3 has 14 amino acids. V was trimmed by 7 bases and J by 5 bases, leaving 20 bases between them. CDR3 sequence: CALGRQGLVTEAFF. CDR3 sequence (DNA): TGTGCCTTGGGTAGGCAGGGGCTGGTGACTGAAGCTTTCTTT. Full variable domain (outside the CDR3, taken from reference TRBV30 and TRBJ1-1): SQTIHQWPATLVQPVGSPLSLECTVEGTSNPNLYWYRQAAGRGLQLLFYSVGIGQISSEVPQNLSASRPQDRQFILSSKKLLLSDSGFYLCALGRQGLVTEAFFGQGTRLTVV.

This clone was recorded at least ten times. CDR3 DNA: TGTGCCAGCTCACCACCAGGGACGCAGAATTCACCCCTCCACTTT. Protein product: CASSPPGTQNSPLHF. This chain connects TRBV18 to TRBJ1-6; tentatively, D is TRBD1 (5 bases). The ends were cut back, 0 bases at V and 7 bases at J, with 10 bases in the middle. The CDR3 is 15 residues long. The V gene's germline CDR1 is KGHSH and CDR2 LQKENI.

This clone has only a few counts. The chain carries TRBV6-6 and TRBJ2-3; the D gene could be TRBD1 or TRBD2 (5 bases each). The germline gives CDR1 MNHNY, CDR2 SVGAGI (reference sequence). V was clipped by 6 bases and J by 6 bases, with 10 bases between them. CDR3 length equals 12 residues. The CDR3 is CASRDEGDTQYF. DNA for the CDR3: TGTGCCAGCAGGGATGAGGGGGATACGCAGTATTTT.

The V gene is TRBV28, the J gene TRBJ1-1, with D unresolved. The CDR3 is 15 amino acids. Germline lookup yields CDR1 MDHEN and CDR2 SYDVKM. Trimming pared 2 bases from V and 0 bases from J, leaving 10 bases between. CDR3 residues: CASSLIDSMNTEAFF. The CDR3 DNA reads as TGTGCCAGCAGTTTAATTGACTCCATGAACACTGAAGCTTTCTTT.

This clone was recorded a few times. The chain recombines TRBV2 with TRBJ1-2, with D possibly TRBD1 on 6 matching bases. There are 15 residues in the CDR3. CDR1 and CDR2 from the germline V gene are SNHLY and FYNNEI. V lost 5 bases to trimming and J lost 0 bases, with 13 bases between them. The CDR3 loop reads CASSRDTSSNYGYTF. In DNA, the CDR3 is TGTGCCAGCAGTCGGGACACCTCTTCTAACTATGGCTACACCTTC.

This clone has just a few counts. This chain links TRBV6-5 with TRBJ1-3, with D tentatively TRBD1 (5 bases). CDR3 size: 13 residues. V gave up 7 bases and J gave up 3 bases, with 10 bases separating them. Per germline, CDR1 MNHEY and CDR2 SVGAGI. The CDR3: CASTGTGGNTIYF. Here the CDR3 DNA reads TGTGCCAGCACTGGGACGGGTGGAAACACCATATATTTT.

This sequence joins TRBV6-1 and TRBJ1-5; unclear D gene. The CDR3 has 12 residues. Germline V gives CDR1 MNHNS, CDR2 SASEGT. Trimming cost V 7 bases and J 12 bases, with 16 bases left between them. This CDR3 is CASTFGYGVQHF. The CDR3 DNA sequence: TGTGCCAGCACCTTCGGTTATGGGGTCCAGCATTTT.

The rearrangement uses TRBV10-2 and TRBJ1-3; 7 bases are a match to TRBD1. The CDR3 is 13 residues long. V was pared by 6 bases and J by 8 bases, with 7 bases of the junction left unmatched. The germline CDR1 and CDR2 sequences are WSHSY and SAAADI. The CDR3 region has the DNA TGCGCCAGCAGGTCCGCAGGGGGTGACACCATATATTTT. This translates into CASRSAGGDTIYF.

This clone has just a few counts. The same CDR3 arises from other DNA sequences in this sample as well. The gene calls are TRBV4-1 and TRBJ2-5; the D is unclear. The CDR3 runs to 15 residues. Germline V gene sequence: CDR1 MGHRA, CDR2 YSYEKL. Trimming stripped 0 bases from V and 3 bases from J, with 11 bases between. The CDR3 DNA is TGCGCCAGCAGCCAAGATCGAAGCGCAAAAGAGACCCAGTACTTC. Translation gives CASSQDRSAKETQYF.

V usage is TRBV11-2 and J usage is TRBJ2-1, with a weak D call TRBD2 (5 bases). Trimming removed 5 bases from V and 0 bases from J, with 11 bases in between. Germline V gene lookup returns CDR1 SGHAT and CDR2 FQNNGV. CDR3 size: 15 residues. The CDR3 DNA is TGTGCCAGCAGCGCGGACGGACTCTCCTACAATGAGCAGTTCTTC. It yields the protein CASSADGLSYNEQFF.

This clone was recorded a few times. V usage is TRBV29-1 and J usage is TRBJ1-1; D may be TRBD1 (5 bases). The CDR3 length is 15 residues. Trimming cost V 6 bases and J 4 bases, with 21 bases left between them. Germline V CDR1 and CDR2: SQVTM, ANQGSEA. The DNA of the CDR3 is TGCAGCGTCCTTGGGGACCGCGCGCACAGCACTGAAGCTTTCTTT. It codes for CSVLGDRAHSTEAFF. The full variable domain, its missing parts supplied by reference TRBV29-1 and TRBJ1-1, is SAVISQKPSRDICQRGTSLTIQCQVDSQVTMMFWYRQQPGQSLTLIATANQGSEATYESGFVIDKFPISRPNLTFSTLTVSNMSPEDSSIYLCSVLGDRAHSTEAFFGQGTRLTVV.

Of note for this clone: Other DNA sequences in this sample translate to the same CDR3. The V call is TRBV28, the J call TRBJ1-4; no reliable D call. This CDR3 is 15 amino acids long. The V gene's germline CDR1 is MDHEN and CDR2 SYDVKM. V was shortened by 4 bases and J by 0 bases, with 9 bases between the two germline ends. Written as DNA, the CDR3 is TGTGCCAGCAGTTCGACCAGGACAACTAATGAAAAACTGTTTTTT. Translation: CASSSTRTTNEKLFF.

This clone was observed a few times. The CDR3 sequence: CAWSLAGTGDQPQHF. CDR3 in DNA: TGTGCCTGGAGTCTTGCCGGGACAGGAGATCAGCCCCAGCATTTT. This chain joins TRBV30 and TRBJ1-5; 8 bases align to TRBD1. The CDR3 loop spans 15 amino acids. Germline lookup yields CDR1 GTSNPN and CDR2 SVGIG (reference sequence). The V segment lost 2 bases and the J segment 5 bases; nucleotides outside the gene matches: 8.

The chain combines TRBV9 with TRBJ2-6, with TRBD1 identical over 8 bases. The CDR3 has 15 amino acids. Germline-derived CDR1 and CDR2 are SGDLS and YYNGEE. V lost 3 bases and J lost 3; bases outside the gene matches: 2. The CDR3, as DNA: TGTGCCAGCAGCGGAACAGGGGGTGGGGCCAACGTCCTGACTTTC. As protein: CASSGTGGGANVLTF.

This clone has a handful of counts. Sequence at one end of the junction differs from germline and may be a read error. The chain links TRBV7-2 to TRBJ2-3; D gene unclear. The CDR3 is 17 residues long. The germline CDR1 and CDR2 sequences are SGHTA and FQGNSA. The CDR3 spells CASSPGPVYVSTDTQYF. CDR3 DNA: TGCGCCAGCAGCCCAGGACCAGTCTACGTAAGCACAGATACGCAGTATTTT.

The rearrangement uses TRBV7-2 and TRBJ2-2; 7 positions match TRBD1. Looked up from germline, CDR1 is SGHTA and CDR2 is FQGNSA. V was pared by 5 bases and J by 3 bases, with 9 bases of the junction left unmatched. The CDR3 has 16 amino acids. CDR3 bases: TGTGCCAGCAGCAGACCGGGACAGCAATACACCGGGGAGCTGTTTTTT. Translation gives CASSRPGQQYTGELFF.